This TCR beta chain was recovered during a study of identical twins. Carrying unique molecular identifiers, the cDNA also gained a universal primer site through template switching. MiXCR, run by TCRdb on the 5' RACE reads, gives a single entry per CDR3 protein. The table includes about 470,000 distinct CDR3 sequences, 20% to 30% detected once. Germline-derived CDR1 and CDR2 are ENHRY and SYGVKD. This CDR3 is 13 amino acids long. V was clipped by 3 bases and J by 7 bases, with 10 bases between them. These records were also assigned to another study, of T cells expressing NK-cell markers. That study reports: Most of the eight sequenced donors tested HCMV-seropositive; one tested seronegative. It was still unclear whether expanded NKG2C+ T cell clones were HCMV specific.

Sequencing input: CD4+ T cells sorted from blood. The source is a woman under 30 in good health. V usage is TRBV10-3 and J usage is TRBJ2-4, with D perhaps being TRBD1 or TRBD2 (5 bases each). CDR3 DNA: TGTGCCATCAGTGAAAGTTGGGGGAACATTCAGTACTTC. Protein product: CAISESWGNIQYF.